This TCR beta chain appears in the sequencing data of a study of CD8 T cells in ankylosing spondylitis. Worth noting for this clonotype: Its specificity is not known.

TCRdb fed the 5' RACE reads into MiXCR, producing one record per CDR3 protein. This sample has about 440,000 distinct CDR3 sequences, with roughly 15% found just once. Deletions cut 6 bases from V and 0 bases from J, with 15 bases between. CDR1 MNHEY and CDR2 SVGEGT come from the germline V gene. The CDR3 consists of 16 residues. The study, taken as a whole, reports: What appeared characteristic of ankylosing spondylitis blood was a TCR beta motif of about eight highly homologous variants.

Sequences were obtained from blood, either unsorted or a sorted T cell fraction (not recorded which). This chain joins TRBV6-2 or TRBV6-3 and TRBJ2-1; tentative D call: TRBD2 (5 bases). This clonotype originated in a male donor with ankylosing spondylitis. CDR3 in DNA: TGTGCCAGCAGCCCGTGGAGGACTGGCTCCTACAATGAGCAGTTCTTC. The encoded protein is CASSPWRTGSYNEQFF.